Listed here are 12 T cell receptor beta chains from one sample, sequenced in a study of blood T cell repertoires in COVID-19. Profiling relied on immunoSEQ multiplex PCR, and the TCRdb table lists in-frame clones only, not all of them. The sample lists fewer than 60,000 clones, about 79% seen once, with around a tenth in the top ten. Input material: peripheral blood. These receptors originate from a man older than 75 with COVID-19, enrolled during active disease.

The chain joins TRBV30 to TRBJ1-2; D might be TRBD1 (5 bases). CDR1 GTSNPN and CDR2 SVGIG come from the germline V gene (reference sequence). This CDR3 comprises 15 residues. The V end was cut by 2 bases, the J end by 6 bases, with 19 bases between. The CDR3 nucleotides are TGTGCCTGGAGTCCCCGGCAGGGCCTCAAGGATGGCTACACCTTC. It translates to CAWSPRQGLKDGYTF.

The rearrangement uses TRBV2 and TRBJ2-2; 7 nucleotides agree with TRBD2. The V and J ends lost 8 bases and 1 base, in that order; junction bases with no gene match: 7. This CDR3 has 15 amino acids. The germline V gene encodes CDR1 SNHLY and CDR2 FYNNEI. The CDR3 region is CASQQGRVNTGELFF. The CDR3 nucleotides read TGTGCCAGCCAACAAGGGAGGGTGAACACCGGGGAGCTGTTTTTT.

This chain connects TRBV15 to TRBJ2-1, with TRBD2 as a possible D gene (7 bases). There are 17 residues in the CDR3. Germline V gene data show CDR1 as LNHNV and CDR2 as YYDKDF (reference sequence). The germline V and J ends were trimmed by 3 bases and 3 bases, with 18 bases remaining between them. Written as DNA, the CDR3 is TGTGCCACCAGCAGCGGGGGGCTAGCGAGCAACTACAATGAGCAGTTCTTC. Translated: CATSSGGLASNYNEQFF. The complete variable domain, with remaining parts taken from reference TRBV15 and TRBJ2-1, reads DAMVIQNPRYQVTQFGKPVTLSCSQTLNHNVMYWYQQKSSQAPKLLFHYYDKDFNNEADTPDNFQSRRPNTSFCFLDIRSPGLGDTAMYLCATSSGGLASNYNEQFFGPGTRLTVL.

Points on this clone: The same CDR3 also results from other DNA sequences found in this sample. The chain recombines TRBV7-9 with TRBJ2-1; 8 bases line up with TRBD2. Germline-derived CDR1 and CDR2 are SEHNR and FQNEAQ (reference sequence). The CDR3 runs 16 residues. After removal of 2 bases from V and 0 bases from J, the junction contained 3 bases not matched to a gene. The CDR3 sequence: CASSLSLAGSYNEQFF. CDR3 sequence (DNA): TGTGCCAGCAGCTTAAGTCTAGCGGGCTCCTACAATGAGCAGTTCTTC.

The rearrangement uses TRBV6-6 and TRBJ1-2; 8 nucleotides agree with TRBD1. The CDR3 has 15 amino acids. CDR1 MNHNY and CDR2 SVGAGI come from the germline V gene (reference sequence). Trimming removed 7 bases from V and 0 bases from J; junction bases left unmatched: 7. CDR3 amino acids: CASNGQGISNYGYTF. For the CDR3, the DNA is TGTGCCAGCAACGGACAGGGTATCTCTAACTATGGCTACACCTTC.

The V and J genes are TRBV7-2 and TRBJ1-1; D call uncertain. The germline V gene has CDR1 SGHTA and CDR2 FQGNSA. V was clipped by 1 base and J by 0 bases, with 18 bases between them. The CDR3 consists of 18 residues. CDR3 sequence: CASSLEATRVLVNTEAFF. The CDR3 DNA follows: TGTGCCAGCAGCTTAGAGGCGACGCGGGTTCTCGTGAACACTGAAGCTTTCTTT.

This chain connects TRBV5-5 to TRBJ1-5; the D is unclear. The CDR3 spans 13 residues. Germline CDR1 and CDR2: SGHKS and YYEKEE (reference sequence). Between the trimmed V and J ends, which lost 4 bases and 7 bases, there was a span of 12 bases. CDR3 DNA: TGTGCCAGCAGCCCCTCAGGCGTGCAGCCCCAGCATTTT. Translated, it gives CASSPSGVQPQHF.

The chain recombines TRBV7-9 with TRBJ2-1; 9 bases line up with TRBD1. The V and J ends lost 5 bases and 9 bases, in that order; junction bases with no gene match: 8. The V gene's germline CDR1 is SEHNR and CDR2 FQNEAQ (reference sequence). The CDR3 is made up of 14 amino acids. In DNA, the CDR3 is TGTGCCAGCAGCCCGGGACAGGGAGAGGGTGAGCAGTTCTTC. Protein: CASSPGQGEGEQFF.

This clone was seen only a few times. At the DNA level, this CDR3 is encoded by other sequences in the same sample as well. The gene calls are TRBV6-5 and TRBJ2-7; a weak D match, TRBD2 (5 bases). V dropped 2 bases and J dropped 3 bases, with 11 bases sitting between them. The CDR3 runs 14 residues. From germline, CDR1 is MNHEY and CDR2 SVGAGI. In DNA form, the CDR3 reads TGTGCCAGCAGTTACCGAGGGTACGGCTACGAGCAGTACTTC. Protein product: CASSYRGYGYEQYF.

As regards this clone: Sequence at one end of the junction differs from germline and may be a read error. V and J are TRBV25-1 and TRBJ2-1; D not certain. This CDR3 region has 16 residues. Germline CDR1 is MGHDK and CDR2 is SYGVNS. CDR3 loop: CASSGLVAGSYNEQFF. For the CDR3, the DNA is TGTGCCAGCAGTGGCCTGGTAGCCGGCTCCTATAATGAGCAGTTCTTC.

Details on this clone: This clone may be a read error of a much larger clone one base away. The same CDR3 can be traced to other DNA sequences in this sample. J is TRBJ1-1 and V is TRBV27; D remains unclear. Germline V CDR1 and CDR2: MNHEY, SMNVEV (reference sequence). The germline V and J ends were trimmed by 2 bases and 0 bases, with 7 bases remaining between them. CDR3 length: 14 residues. The CDR3 coding sequence is TGTGCCAGCAGTTTAAACGGTATGAACACTGAAGCTTTCTTT. Its protein is CASSLNGMNTEAFF.

The chain uses TRBV19 and TRBJ2-1; 7 nucleotides agree with TRBD2. The CDR3 extends over 17 amino acids. With V trimmed by 5 bases and J by 0 bases, 10 bases remained unmatched. Germline CDR1 and CDR2: LNHDA and SQIVND (reference sequence). The CDR3 sequence is CASSLRMSGTSYNEQFF. In nucleotides, the CDR3 is TGTGCCAGTAGTCTTCGAATGAGCGGGACCTCCTACAATGAGCAGTTCTTC.